This TCR beta chain came from a study of CD8+ T cells in alopecia areata. About the research overall: A regimen of oral tofacitinib, 5 to 10 mg twice daily, was given to treated patients. Notes on the study in general: Scalp repertoires also include resident alphabeta T cells from normal skin.

Those with alopecia areata gave lesional scalp punch biopsies and peripheral blood. The CDR3 runs 14 residues. V was clipped by 7 bases and J by 2 bases, with 16 bases between them. Germline CDR1 is SGHDT and CDR2 is YYEEEE. Isolated RNA was reverse transcribed into cDNA used as the sequencing template. Sequencing was performed with immunoSEQ multiplex PCR; in TCRdb, only in-frame clones are kept and a portion is missing. The sample lists 150,000 to 200,000 clones, roughly 65% occurring once. To note about this clone: Its cognate antigen is unknown.

This clonotype originated in a human donor with alopecia areata. The J gene is TRBJ2-7, the V gene TRBV5-6; weak D call: TRBD1 (5 bases). The specimen comprised CD4+ T cells sorted from blood, sampled at week 0. Here the CDR3 reads CASESGAFAYEQYF. The CDR3 nucleotides read TGTGCCAGCGAATCTGGGGCTTTCGCCTACGAGCAGTACTTC.